What follows is one TCR beta chain and its context. Antigen: not known. In germline, CDR1 is MGHRA, CDR2 YSYEKL. Trimming stripped 0 bases from V and 0 bases from J, with 7 bases between. The CDR3 consists of 15 residues. Method: immunoSEQ multiplex PCR; TCRdb's copy keeps in-frame clones and lacks some. The repertoire has 60,000 to 100,000 clones, less than 95% of them found once; the top ten carry roughly 11%. This sample was taken from a study of OX40 agonist ivuxolimab in advanced cancers. Study-level points and caveats: Partial responders receiving 0.1-3.0 mg/kg showed among the lowest clonal expansion. Some patients who did not respond also had low normalized T-cell clonal expansion. CD4+ T cells averaged fewer expanded clones than CD8+ T cells.

On cycle 4 day 1 and cycle 7 day 1, as well as at baseline, blood was sampled. This sequence was found in an adult with an advanced solid tumor such as melanoma, head and neck, liver or kidney cancer. The chain joins TRBV4-1 to TRBJ2-3; D is unresolved. The sample consisted of CD4+ or CD8+ T cells sorted from blood, taken in a trial of the OX40 agonist ivuxolimab. CDR3: CASSQEGSSTDTQYF. The DNA for the CDR3 is TGCGCCAGCAGCCAAGAGGGCAGCAGCACAGATACGCAGTATTTT.